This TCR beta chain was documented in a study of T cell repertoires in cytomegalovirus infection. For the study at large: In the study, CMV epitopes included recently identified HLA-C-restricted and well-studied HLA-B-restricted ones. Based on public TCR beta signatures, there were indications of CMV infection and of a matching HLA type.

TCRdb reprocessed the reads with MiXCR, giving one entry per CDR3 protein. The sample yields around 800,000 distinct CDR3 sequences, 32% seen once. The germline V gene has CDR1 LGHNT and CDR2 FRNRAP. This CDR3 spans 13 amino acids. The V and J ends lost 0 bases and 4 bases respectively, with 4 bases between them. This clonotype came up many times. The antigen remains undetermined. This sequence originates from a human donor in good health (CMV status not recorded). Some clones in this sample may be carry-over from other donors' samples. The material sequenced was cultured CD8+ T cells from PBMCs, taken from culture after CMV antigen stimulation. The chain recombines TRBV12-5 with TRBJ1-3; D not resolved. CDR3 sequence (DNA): TGTGCTAGTGGTTTGGTATGGGGAAACACCATATATTTT. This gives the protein CASGLVWGNTIYF.